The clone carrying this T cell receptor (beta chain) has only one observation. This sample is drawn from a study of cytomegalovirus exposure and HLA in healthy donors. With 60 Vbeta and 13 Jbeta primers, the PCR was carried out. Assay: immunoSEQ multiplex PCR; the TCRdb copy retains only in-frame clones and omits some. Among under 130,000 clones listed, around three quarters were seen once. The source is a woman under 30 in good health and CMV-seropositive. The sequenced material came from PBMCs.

The CDR3 loop reads CASSLLGQGARLIYNEQFF. CDR3 DNA sequence: TGTGCCAGCAGTTTACTGGGACAGGGGGCGAGGTTGATTTACAATGAGCAGTTCTTC. The V and J genes are TRBV28 and TRBJ2-1; TRBD1 aligns across 12 bases. The ends lost 2 bases at V and 4 bases at J; junction bases unmatched: 12. This CDR3 region has 19 residues. From germline, CDR1 is MDHEN and CDR2 SYDVKM. Based on the CDR3 plus reference TRBV28 and TRBJ2-1, the full variable domain is DVKVTQSSRYLVKRTGEKVFLECVQDMDHENMFWYRQDPGLGLRLIYFSYDVKMKEKGDIPEGYSVSREKKERFSLILESASTNQTSMYLCASSLLGQGARLIYNEQFFGPGTRLTVL.